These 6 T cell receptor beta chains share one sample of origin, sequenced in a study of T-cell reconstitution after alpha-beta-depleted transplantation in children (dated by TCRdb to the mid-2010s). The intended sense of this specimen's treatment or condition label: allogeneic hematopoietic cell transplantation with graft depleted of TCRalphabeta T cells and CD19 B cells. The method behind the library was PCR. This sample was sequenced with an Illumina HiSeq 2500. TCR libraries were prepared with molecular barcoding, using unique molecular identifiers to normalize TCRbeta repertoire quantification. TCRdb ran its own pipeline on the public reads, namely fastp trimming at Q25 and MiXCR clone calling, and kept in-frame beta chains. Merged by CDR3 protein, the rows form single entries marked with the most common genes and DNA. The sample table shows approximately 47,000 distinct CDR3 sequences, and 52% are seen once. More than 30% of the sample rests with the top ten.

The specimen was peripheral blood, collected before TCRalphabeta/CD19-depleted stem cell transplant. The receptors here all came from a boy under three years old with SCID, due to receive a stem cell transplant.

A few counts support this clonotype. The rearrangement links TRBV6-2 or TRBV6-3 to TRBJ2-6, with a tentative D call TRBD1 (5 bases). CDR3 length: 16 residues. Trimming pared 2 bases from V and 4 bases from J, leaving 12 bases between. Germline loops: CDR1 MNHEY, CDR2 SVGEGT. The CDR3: CASSYDGASGANVLTF. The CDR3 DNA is TGTGCCAGCAGTTACGATGGGGCTTCAGGGGCCAACGTCCTGACTTTC.

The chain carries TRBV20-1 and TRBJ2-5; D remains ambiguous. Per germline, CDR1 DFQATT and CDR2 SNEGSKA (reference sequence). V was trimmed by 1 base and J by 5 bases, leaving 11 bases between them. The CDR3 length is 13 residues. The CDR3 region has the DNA TGCAGTGCTAGAGTGGAGCGTTGGGAGACCCAGTACTTC. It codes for CSARVERWETQYF.

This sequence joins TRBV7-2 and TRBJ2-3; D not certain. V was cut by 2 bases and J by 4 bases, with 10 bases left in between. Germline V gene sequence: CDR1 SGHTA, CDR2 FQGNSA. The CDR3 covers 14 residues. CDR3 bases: TGTGCCAGCAGCTTAAGCCGGGCCCCAGATACGCAGTATTTT. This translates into CASSLSRAPDTQYF.

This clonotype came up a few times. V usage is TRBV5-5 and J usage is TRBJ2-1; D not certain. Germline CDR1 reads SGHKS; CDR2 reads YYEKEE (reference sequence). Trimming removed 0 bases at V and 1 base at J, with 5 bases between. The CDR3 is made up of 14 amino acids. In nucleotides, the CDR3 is TGTGCCAGCAGCTTGGGGTGGTCCTACAATGAGCAGTTCTTC. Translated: CASSLGWSYNEQFF.

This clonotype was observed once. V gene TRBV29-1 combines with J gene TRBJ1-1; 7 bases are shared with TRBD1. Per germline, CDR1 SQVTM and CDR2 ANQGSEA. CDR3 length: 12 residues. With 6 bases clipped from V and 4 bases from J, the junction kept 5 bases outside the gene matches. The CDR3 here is CSVGGTATEAFF. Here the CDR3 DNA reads TGCAGCGTGGGGGGGACAGCCACTGAAGCTTTCTTT.

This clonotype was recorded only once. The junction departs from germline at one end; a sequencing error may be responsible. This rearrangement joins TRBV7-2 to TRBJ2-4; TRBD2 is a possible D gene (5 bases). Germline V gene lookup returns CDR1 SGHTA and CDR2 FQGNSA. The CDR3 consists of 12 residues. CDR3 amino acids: CASSLEVGELDF. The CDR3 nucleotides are TGTGCCAGCAGCTTAGAGGTCGGGGAGTTGGACTTC.